This T cell receptor (beta chain) emerged from a study of T-cell reconstitution after alpha-beta-depleted transplantation in children. Regarding the study as a whole: Certain patients had high TCRbeta diversity at day 60, and it came from recipient T cells and thymic progenitors that survived. Reports say that about two months after transplant, the alpha-beta T cells came out of several hundred graft clones that had expanded. The authors attributed T-cell counts and diversity one year after transplant mostly to newly produced T cells.

Trimming stripped 0 bases from V and 9 bases from J, with 18 bases between. The CDR3 runs to 16 residues. Germline V gene sequence: CDR1 MNHEY, CDR2 SMNVEV (reference sequence). Researchers prepared the TCRbeta library using unique molecular identifiers, the study reports. MiXCR was run by TCRdb on the PCR reads, yielding one entry per CDR3 protein. The sample includes 500,000 to 750,000 distinct CDR3 sequences, 25% to 30% seen only once; the top ten take 35% to 40%. To note about this clonotype: Antigen specificity is unknown.

The specimen was PBMCs, collected before TCRalphabeta/CD19-depleted stem cell transplant. The rearrangement joins TRBV27 to TRBJ2-1; D remains unclear. This TCR was recovered from a boy younger than two with Wiskott-Aldrich syndrome, due to receive a stem cell transplant. CDR3 residues: CASSLSINTIGSEQFF. The CDR3 region has the DNA TGTGCCAGCAGTTTATCGATAAATACCATAGGTAGTGAGCAGTTCTTC.